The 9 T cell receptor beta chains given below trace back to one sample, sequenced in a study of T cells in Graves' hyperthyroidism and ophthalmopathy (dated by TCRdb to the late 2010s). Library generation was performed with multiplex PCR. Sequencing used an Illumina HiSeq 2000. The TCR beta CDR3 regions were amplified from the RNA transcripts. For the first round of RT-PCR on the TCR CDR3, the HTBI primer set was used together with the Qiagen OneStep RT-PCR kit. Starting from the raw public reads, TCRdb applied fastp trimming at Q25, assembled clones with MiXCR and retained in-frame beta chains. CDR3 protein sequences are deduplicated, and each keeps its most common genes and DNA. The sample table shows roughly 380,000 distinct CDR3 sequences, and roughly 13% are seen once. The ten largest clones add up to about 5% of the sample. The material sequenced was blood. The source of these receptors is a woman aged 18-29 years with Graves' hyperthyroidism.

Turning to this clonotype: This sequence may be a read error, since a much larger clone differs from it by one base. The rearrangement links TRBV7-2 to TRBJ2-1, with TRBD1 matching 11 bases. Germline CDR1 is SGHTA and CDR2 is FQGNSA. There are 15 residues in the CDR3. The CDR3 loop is CASSYRDRGFDERFF. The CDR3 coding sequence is TGTGCCAGCAGCTATAGGGACAGGGGGTTTGATGAGCGGTTCTTC.

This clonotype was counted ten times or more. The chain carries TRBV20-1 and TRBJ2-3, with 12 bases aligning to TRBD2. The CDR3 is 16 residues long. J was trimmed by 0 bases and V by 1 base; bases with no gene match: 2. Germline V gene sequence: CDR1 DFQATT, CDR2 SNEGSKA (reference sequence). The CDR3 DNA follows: TGCAGTGCTAGAGGGGGACTAGCGGGTAGCACAGATACGCAGTATTTT. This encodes CSARGGLAGSTDTQYF.

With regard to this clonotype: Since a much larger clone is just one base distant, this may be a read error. This CDR3 reads CASSWVKGNTIHF. CDR3 sequence (DNA): TGTGCCAGCAGTTGGGTAAAGGGAAACACCATACATTTT. V is TRBV12-3 or TRBV12-4 and J is TRBJ1-3; D is unclear. The CDR3 contains 13 residues.

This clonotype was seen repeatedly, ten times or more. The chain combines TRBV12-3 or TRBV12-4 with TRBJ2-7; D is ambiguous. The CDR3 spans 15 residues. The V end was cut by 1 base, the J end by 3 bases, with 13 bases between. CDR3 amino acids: CASSLEGPIHYEQYF. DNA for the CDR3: TGTGCCAGCAGTTTAGAGGGCCCGATCCACTACGAGCAGTACTTC.

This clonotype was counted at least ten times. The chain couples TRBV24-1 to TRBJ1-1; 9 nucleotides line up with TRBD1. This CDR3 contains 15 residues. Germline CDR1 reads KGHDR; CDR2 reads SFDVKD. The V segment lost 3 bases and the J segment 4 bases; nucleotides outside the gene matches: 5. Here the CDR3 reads CATSDGGQGSTEAFF. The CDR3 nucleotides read TGTGCCACCAGTGATGGCGGACAGGGGAGCACTGAAGCTTTCTTT.

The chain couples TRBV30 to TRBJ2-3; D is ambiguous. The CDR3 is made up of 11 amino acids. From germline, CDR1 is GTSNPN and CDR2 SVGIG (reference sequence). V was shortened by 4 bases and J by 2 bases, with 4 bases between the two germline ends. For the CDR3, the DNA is TGTGCCTGGACGTACACAGATACGCAGTATTTT. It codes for CAWTYTDTQYF.

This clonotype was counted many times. The CDR3 nucleotides read TGCGCCAGCAGACGGGAGGGGTACAATGAGCAGTTCTTC. Encoded protein: CASRREGYNEQFF. The J gene is TRBJ2-1, the V gene TRBV5-1; 8 positions agree with TRBD2. Per the germline V gene, CDR1 is SGHRS and CDR2 is YFSETQ. The CDR3 spans 13 residues. V shed 5 bases, J shed 4 bases, and the junction held 2 bases outside the gene matches.

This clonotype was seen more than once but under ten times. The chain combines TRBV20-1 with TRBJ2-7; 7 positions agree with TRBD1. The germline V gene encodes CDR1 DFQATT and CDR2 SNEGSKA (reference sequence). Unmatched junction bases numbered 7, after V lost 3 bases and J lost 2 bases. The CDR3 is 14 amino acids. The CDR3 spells CSARRQGVAYEQYF. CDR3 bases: TGCAGTGCTAGGCGACAGGGAGTAGCCTACGAGCAGTACTTC.

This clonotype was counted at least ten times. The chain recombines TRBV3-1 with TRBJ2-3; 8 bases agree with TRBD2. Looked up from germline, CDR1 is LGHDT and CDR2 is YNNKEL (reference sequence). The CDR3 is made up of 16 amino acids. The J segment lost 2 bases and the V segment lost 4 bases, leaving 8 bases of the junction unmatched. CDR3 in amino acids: CASSPIPGGHTDTQYF. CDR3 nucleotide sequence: TGTGCCAGCAGCCCTATCCCGGGGGGGCACACAGATACGCAGTATTTT.